These 25 T cell receptor beta chains share one sample of origin, sequenced in a study of blood T cell repertoires in COVID-19. Using immunoSEQ multiplex PCR, the repertoire was profiled, and TCRdb retains in-frame clones only, with some absent. The sample consists of more than 150,000 clones, roughly three quarters of them appearing once. The sample was PBMCs or T cells enriched from blood (not recorded which). The receptors derive from a man aged 60 to 75 who had been exposed to COVID-19.

The chain combines TRBV28 with TRBJ1-6, with 9 bases fitting TRBD1. The germline V gene encodes CDR1 MDHEN and CDR2 SYDVKM. The CDR3 has 15 amino acids. Trimming removed 4 bases from V and 10 bases from J; junction bases left unmatched: 8. The DNA of the CDR3 is TGTGCCAGCAGTTCACCCGGGACAGGGTACTCACCCCTCCACTTT. This gives the protein CASSSPGTGYSPLHF.

This chain links TRBV2 with TRBJ1-2, with 7 bases identical to TRBD1. Germline V gives CDR1 SNHLY, CDR2 FYNNEI. V trimming: 2 bases; J trimming: 3 bases; junction bases outside the gene matches: 9. This CDR3 is 16 amino acids long. The CDR3, as DNA: TGTGCCAGCAGTGAATGGGGGGACAGCCGCTACTATGGCTACACCTTC. Its translation is CASSEWGDSRYYGYTF.

The rearrangement joins TRBV2 to TRBJ1-1; no clear D gene. This CDR3 has 14 amino acids. V was clipped by 8 bases and J by 4 bases, with 17 bases between them. Per the germline V gene, CDR1 is SNHLY and CDR2 is FYNNEI. The CDR3 reads CASLGARAGTEAFF. For the CDR3, the DNA is TGTGCCAGCCTGGGCGCTCGTGCGGGCACTGAAGCTTTCTTT.

The genes are TRBV2 and TRBJ2-6; 7 bases line up with TRBD1. Trimming took 5 bases from V and 4 from J; bases not matched to a gene: 5. CDR3 length: 15 amino acids. Germline V gene lookup returns CDR1 SNHLY and CDR2 FYNNEI. The CDR3 loop is CASSKGTAGANVLTF. CDR3 nucleotide sequence: TGTGCCAGCAGTAAAGGGACAGCCGGGGCCAACGTCCTGACTTTC.

The chain has TRBV27 and TRBJ2-1, with TRBD2 identical over 8 bases. Germline V gene lookup returns CDR1 MNHEY and CDR2 SMNVEV (reference sequence). CDR3 length: 17 residues. V lost 6 bases to trimming and J lost 0 bases; unmatched junction nucleotides: 10. Written as DNA, the CDR3 is TGTGCCAGCAGGATTCAGACTAGCGCGAGCTCCTACAATGAGCAGTTCTTC. This encodes CASRIQTSASSYNEQFF.

The chain employs TRBV4-1 and TRBJ2-1; the D gene is possibly TRBD1 (5 bases). V lost 4 bases and J lost 3, with 16 bases in between. Germline loops: CDR1 MGHRA, CDR2 YSYEKL. This CDR3 is built from 16 residues. Written as DNA, the CDR3 is TGCGCCAGCAGCCTCCCCCAGGACATAAACTACAATGAGCAGTTCTTC. Its protein is CASSLPQDINYNEQFF.

The chain recombines TRBV6-5 with TRBJ2-1, with 7 nucleotides matching TRBD1. Germline CDR1 MNHEY, CDR2 SVGAGI. The V gene end was trimmed by 6 bases and the J gene end by 6 bases; junction bases not matched to a gene: 8. The CDR3 loop spans 14 amino acids. CDR3 residues: CASSPPGQSNEQFF. The CDR3, as DNA: TGTGCCAGCAGCCCCCCGGGACAGTCCAATGAGCAGTTCTTC.

The chain uses TRBV19 and TRBJ1-4; 10 positions match TRBD1. CDR3 length: 16 amino acids. V lost 6 bases, J lost 5 bases, and 9 bases stayed unmatched. Germline V gene lookup returns CDR1 LNHDA and CDR2 SQIVND (reference sequence). The CDR3 region is CASSPGQGVRNEKLFF. The CDR3 coding sequence is TGTGCCAGTAGCCCTGGACAGGGGGTACGGAATGAAAAACTGTTTTTT.

The V call is TRBV4-3, the J call TRBJ1-1; D possibly corresponds to TRBD1 (6 bases). The CDR3 extends over 14 amino acids. V was clipped by 3 bases and J by 0 bases, with 8 bases between them. CDR1 LGHNA and CDR2 YSLEER come from the germline V gene. The CDR3 DNA is TGCGCCAGCAGCCACGGGGGGCTGAACACTGAAGCTTTCTTT. Its protein product is CASSHGGLNTEAFF.

The chain couples TRBV11-3 to TRBJ2-1; TRBD2 matches 13 bases. Trimming at V came to 0 bases and at J to 0 bases, leaving 5 bases not matched to a gene. The CDR3 is made up of 19 amino acids. Germline V gene lookup returns CDR1 SGHNT and CDR2 YENEEA. CDR3 sequence: CASSLEGTSGTHSYNEQFF. CDR3 nucleotide sequence: TGTGCCAGCAGCTTAGAAGGGACTAGCGGGACCCACTCCTACAATGAGCAGTTCTTC.

This clone was picked up one time. CDR3 nucleotides: TGTGCCAGTAGTATTTTGGACAGGCAGGGGACCCAGTACTTC. This codes for CASSILDRQGTQYF. The chain couples TRBV19 to TRBJ2-5, with 7 bases lining up with TRBD1. The CDR3 extends over 14 amino acids. Trimming removed 3 bases from V and 7 bases from J; junction bases left unmatched: 8. The germline gives CDR1 LNHDA, CDR2 SQIVND (reference sequence).

The rearrangement links TRBV6-2 or TRBV6-3 to TRBJ2-2, with 7 bases fitting TRBD1. Germline V CDR1 and CDR2: MNHEY, SVGEGT. The CDR3 totals 15 residues. J gave up 6 bases and V 2 bases, and 6 bases lay outside the gene matches. The CDR3 coding sequence is TGTGCCAGCAGTTACCCGCTGACAGGGTCCGGGGAGCTGTTTTTT. Protein: CASSYPLTGSGELFF.

This chain joins TRBV27 and TRBJ2-1, with a tentative D call TRBD1 (7 bases). Trimming shortened V by 7 bases and J by 3 bases, and 13 bases separated the two germline ends. CDR1 and CDR2 from the germline V gene are MNHEY and SMNVEV (reference sequence). This CDR3 has 14 amino acids. This CDR3 is CASTPGGNYNEQFF. Here the CDR3 DNA reads TGTGCCAGCACCCCAGGGGGGAACTACAATGAGCAGTTCTTC.

The chain uses TRBV6-5 and TRBJ1-1; possible D gene TRBD1, 5 bases. CDR1 is MNHEY and CDR2 is SVGAGI in the germline V gene. This CDR3 comprises 13 residues. Trimming stripped 4 bases from V and 13 bases from J, with 19 bases between. The CDR3 coding sequence is TGTGCCAGCAGTTCGCTATTGACAGAAAATGGTTTCTTT. Encoded protein: CASSSLLTENGFF.

This clone was observed once. The chain couples TRBV6-2 or TRBV6-3 to TRBJ1-2; the match to TRBD1 covers 8 bases. The CDR3 spans 12 residues. CDR1 MNHEY and CDR2 SVGEGT come from the germline V gene. With V trimmed by 5 bases and J by 8 bases, 4 bases remained unmatched. CDR3 amino acids: CASSTDRAGYTF. CDR3 in DNA: TGTGCCAGCAGTACGGACAGGGCGGGCTACACCTTC.

This chain uses TRBV19 with TRBJ2-1, with 7 bases fitting TRBD1. CDR1 and CDR2 from the germline V gene are LNHDA and SQIVND (reference sequence). The V gene end was trimmed by 7 bases and the J gene end by 7 bases; junction bases not matched to a gene: 13. The CDR3 spans 15 residues. The CDR3: CASTPREQGSNEQFF. The CDR3, as DNA: TGTGCCAGTACCCCGAGAGAACAGGGGTCGAATGAGCAGTTCTTC.

The rearrangement joins TRBV10-2 to TRBJ1-2; D is unclear. Germline CDR1 and CDR2: WSHSY and SAAADI. This CDR3 has 13 amino acids. The ends were cut back, 6 bases at V and 2 bases at J, with 10 bases in the middle. This chain's CDR3 is CASSPQSNYGYTF. The CDR3 DNA is TGCGCCAGCAGCCCACAGAGCAACTATGGCTACACCTTC.

The rearrangement uses TRBV6-5 and TRBJ2-7; 7 nucleotides line up with TRBD1. V trimming: 7 bases; J trimming: 6 bases; junction bases outside the gene matches: 6. The CDR3 totals 12 residues. Germline values: CDR1 MNHEY, CDR2 SVGAGI. CDR3 loop: CASIRDSFEQYF. The CDR3 nucleotides are TGTGCCAGCATCCGGGACAGCTTCGAGCAGTACTTC.

CDR3 sequence reads: CASSQSHSREAFF. CDR3 nucleotides: TGCGCCAGCAGTCAATCCCACAGCCGGGAAGCTTTCTTT. The rearrangement joins TRBV23-1 to TRBJ1-1, with D unclear. TRBV23-1 qualifies as an ORF whose function is uncertain. The CDR3 is 13 amino acids. The V end was cut by 0 bases, the J end by 8 bases, with 10 bases between.

This clone appeared once. The rearrangement links TRBV24-1 to TRBJ1-2; D might be TRBD1 (6 bases). Germline V lookup: CDR1 KGHDR, CDR2 SFDVKD. The CDR3 contains 14 residues. With 2 bases removed from V and 9 bases from J, the gap between germline ends came to 15 bases. CDR3 loop: CATSDSYRVGSYTF. The CDR3 DNA sequence: TGTGCCACCAGTGATTCCTACAGGGTGGGGAGCTACACCTTC.

This rearrangement joins TRBV11-3 to TRBJ2-1; 9 bases fit TRBD2. The germline CDR1 and CDR2 sequences are SGHNT and YENEEA. Unmatched junction bases numbered 14, after V lost 1 base and J lost 7 bases. The CDR3 is 18 amino acids. In DNA form, the CDR3 reads TGTGCCAGCAGCTTAGTTGGGGGGCTAGCGGGATTCGAAAATGAGCAGTTCTTC. Its translation is CASSLVGGLAGFENEQFF.

The rearrangement links TRBV27 to TRBJ1-5; D not resolved. This CDR3 spans 15 amino acids. Germline lookup yields CDR1 MNHEY and CDR2 SMNVEV (reference sequence). V lost 2 bases, J lost 9 bases, and 17 bases lay in between. CDR3 nucleotides: TGTGCCAGCAGTTTAAGCAGCGGGAGTAATATGCCCCAGCATTTT. Translated, it gives CASSLSSGSNMPQHF.

In this sample, this clone turned up once. The V gene is TRBV7-9, the J gene TRBJ2-5, with D perhaps matching TRBD2 (6 bases). The CDR3 runs 15 residues. Germline loops: CDR1 SEHNR, CDR2 FQNEAQ (reference sequence). The V end lost 6 bases, the J end lost 5 bases, and 19 bases lay between the germline ends. CDR3: CASRLGGTVDETQYF. CDR3 in DNA: TGTGCCAGCAGGTTGGGCGGGACTGTCGATGAGACCCAGTACTTC.

This clone was detected a few times. The chain couples TRBV9 to TRBJ1-1, with a tentative D call TRBD1 (5 bases). V was clipped by 4 bases and J by 0 bases, with 13 bases between them. CDR1 is SGDLS and CDR2 is YYNGEE in the germline V gene. This CDR3 has 15 amino acids. The CDR3 here is CASSPSGGLNTEAFF. For the CDR3, the DNA is TGTGCCAGCAGCCCCTCCGGGGGTTTGAACACTGAAGCTTTCTTT.

This clone was observed a single time. The chain uses TRBV21-1 and TRBJ2-2; the table's D gene call, TRBD2, was not cross checked with the DNA. TRBV21-1 is a recognized pseudogene. This CDR3 contains 14 residues. CDR3 DNA: TGTGCCAGCAGCAAATGGGCGGGGACCGGGGAGCTGTTTTTT. Translated, it gives CASSKWAGTGELFF.